These 18 T cell receptor beta chains were all obtained from the same sample, sequenced in a study of metastatic and nonmetastatic thyroid tumors. Treatment of any kind had been given to no patient before thyroid surgery. TCRdb reanalyzed the PCR reads with MiXCR. Counted here are approximately 20,000 clones, 13% to 15% occurring once; the ten biggest clones make up roughly 15%. Source material: tumor tissue. Source of these receptors: a female donor with papillary thyroid cancer or a benign thyroid nodule (not recorded which). Some clones in this sample may be carry-over from other donors' samples.

In its sample, this clone is medium-sized. This sample includes further DNA sequences coding for the same CDR3. The chain joins TRBV28 to TRBJ2-7, with a tentative D call TRBD2 (5 bases). Trimming took off 5 bases at V and 9 bases at J, with 14 bases between the two ends. The CDR3 is made up of 12 amino acids. Per the germline V gene, CDR1 is MDHEN and CDR2 is SYDVKM. DNA for the CDR3: TGTGCCAGCAGTCCCCCCGGGGTCGGGCAGTACTTC. This codes for CASSPPGVGQYF. Drawing the rest from reference TRBV28 and TRBJ2-7, the complete variable domain is DVKVTQSSRYLVKRTGEKVFLECVQDMDHENMFWYRQDPGLGLRLIYFSYDVKMKEKGDIPEGYSVSREKKERFSLILESASTNQTSMYLCASSPPGVGQYFGPGTRLTVT.

This clone was found many times. This chain uses TRBV2 with TRBJ2-1; D might be TRBD1 or TRBD2, each matching 5 bases. CDR1 and CDR2 (germline): SNHLY, FYNNEI. The V gene lost 3 bases and the J gene lost 6 bases, with 12 bases spanning the gap. The CDR3 has 14 residues. The CDR3 sequence is CASSEGVVGNEQFF. The CDR3 DNA reads TGTGCCAGCAGTGAGGGGGTTGTGGGCAATGAGCAGTTCTTC.

This clone was recorded many times. The chain has TRBV5-6 and TRBJ1-1; weak D call: TRBD1 (6 bases). CDR3 length: 13 residues. CDR1 is SGHDT and CDR2 is YYEEEE in the germline V gene. V lost 4 bases and J 8 bases, leaving 15 bases between the germline ends. CDR3 coding DNA: TGTGCCAGCAGCAGGACAGCGACCCCAGAAGCTTTCTTT. Translating it yields CASSRTATPEAFF.

This clone was detected many times. The CDR3 DNA reads TGTGCCAGCAGTTTAAGGACCCAAGAGACCCAGTACTTC. This translates into CASSLRTQETQYF. This chain joins TRBV28 and TRBJ2-5, with D hard to call. V lost 2 bases, J lost 1 base, and 5 bases lay in between. CDR3 length equals 13 residues. Germline-derived CDR1 and CDR2 are MDHEN and SYDVKM.

At least ten counts were recorded for this clone. The genes are TRBV10-1 and TRBJ1-5; D gene unclear. The germline V gene has CDR1 WNHNN and CDR2 SYGVQD (reference sequence). Trimming shortened V by 6 bases and J by 4 bases, and 10 bases separated the two germline ends. The CDR3 consists of 13 residues. The CDR3 nucleotides read TGCGCCAGCAGGGATAGACCAAATCAGCCCCAGCATTTT. Residues: CASRDRPNQPQHF.

This clone was found many times. The chain employs TRBV10-1 and TRBJ1-1; TRBD1 might be the D (5 bases). The germline gives CDR1 WNHNN, CDR2 SYGVQD (reference sequence). The V gene lost 7 bases and the J gene lost 6 bases, with 15 bases spanning the gap. The CDR3 runs 13 residues. The CDR3 nucleotides read TGCGCCAGCACCCAATCCTTAGGGGCTGAAGCTTTCTTT. Translation gives CASTQSLGAEAFF.

This clone was observed many times. This same CDR3 is encoded by further DNA sequences in the sample. The chain carries TRBV28 and TRBJ1-1, with D possibly TRBD1 on 5 matching bases. The germline V gene has CDR1 MDHEN and CDR2 SYDVKM. V was cut by 2 bases and J by 8 bases, with 24 bases left in between. The CDR3 consists of 17 residues. The CDR3 is CASSLTGTLGGSTEAFF. The CDR3 DNA follows: TGTGCCAGCAGTTTAACGGGCACCCTGGGGGGATCGACAGAAGCTTTCTTT.

Many counts were recorded for this clone. V usage is TRBV5-4 and J usage is TRBJ2-2, with D perhaps matching TRBD2 (6 bases). V was shortened by 5 bases and J by 3 bases, with 17 bases between the two germline ends. Germline V gene lookup returns CDR1 SGHNT and CDR2 YYREEE (reference sequence). This CDR3 is 16 amino acids long. In DNA form, the CDR3 reads TGTGCCAGCAGTACGGTTAGGCGGGGCTACACCGGGGAGCTGTTTTTT. Its protein is CASSTVRRGYTGELFF. The complete variable domain, with remaining parts taken from reference TRBV5-4 and TRBJ2-2, reads ETGVTQSPTHLIKTRGQQVTLRCSSQSGHNTVSWYQQALGQGPQFIFQYYREEENGRGNFPPRFSGLQFPNYSSELNVNALELDDSALYLCASSTVRRGYTGELFFGEGSRLTVL.

This clone was found many times. Different DNA sequences within this sample yield the same CDR3. The chain is built from TRBV2 and TRBJ2-2; 9 positions match TRBD2. This CDR3 has 15 amino acids. The V gene's germline CDR1 is SNHLY and CDR2 FYNNEI. With V trimmed by 6 bases and J by 6 bases, 8 bases remained unmatched. The CDR3 loop reads CASSSQRGAAGELFF. CDR3 coding DNA: TGTGCCAGCAGCAGTCAGCGGGGGGCGGCCGGGGAGCTGTTTTTT.

This clone was counted at least ten times. This rearrangement joins TRBV20-1 to TRBJ2-4; TRBD2 is a possible D gene (7 bases). The V gene's germline CDR1 is DFQATT and CDR2 SNEGSKA (reference sequence). This CDR3 comprises 16 residues. Trimming cost V 5 bases and J 4 bases, with 21 bases left between them. CDR3 coding DNA: TGCAGTGCTTCTCCGCTTGTGGGGGGGCGGAAAAACATTCAGTACTTC. It is translated as CSASPLVGGRKNIQYF.

This clone was found many times. V is TRBV6-7 and J is TRBJ2-4; tentatively, D is TRBD2 (5 bases). TRBV6-7 is known as an ORF, though its function is uncertain. The CDR3 extends over 15 amino acids. The V end lost 2 bases, the J end lost 0 bases, and 8 bases lay between the germline ends. CDR3 region: CASSYSGLAKNIQYF. The CDR3 DNA sequence: TGTGCCAGCAGTTACAGCGGACTAGCCAAAAACATTCAGTACTTC.

With regard to this clone: A much larger clone is a single base away; this may be a read error. Other nucleotide sequences in the sample specify the same CDR3. The CDR3 DNA reads as TGTGCCAGCTCACCGGGACGTGGTCAGGGAGCGAACACCGGGGAGCTGTTTTTT. It codes for CASSPGRGQGANTGELFF. This sequence joins TRBV18 and TRBJ2-2, with D perhaps being TRBD1 or TRBD2 (5 bases each). CDR3 size: 18 residues. Germline V gene sequence: CDR1 KGHSH, CDR2 LQKENI. The ends were cut back, 3 bases at V and 0 bases at J, with 17 bases in the middle. Full variable domain (rest looked up from reference TRBV18 and TRBJ2-2): NAGVMQNPRHLVRRRGQEARLRCSPMKGHSHVYWYRQLPEEGLKFMVYLQKENIIDESGMPKERFSAEFPKEGPSILRIQQVVRGDSAAYFCASSPGRGQGANTGELFFGEGSRLTVL.

This clone was seen ten or more times. This chain uses TRBV20-1 with TRBJ2-3; 7 nucleotides agree with TRBD2. With 0 bases clipped from V and 2 bases from J, the junction kept 14 bases outside the gene matches. CDR3 length equals 18 residues. Germline CDR1 DFQATT, CDR2 SNEGSKA (reference sequence). The CDR3 region is CSARDFHRGEGTTDTQYF. The DNA of the CDR3 is TGCAGTGCTAGAGATTTCCATCGAGGGGAGGGAACCACAGATACGCAGTATTTT.

This clone appeared many times. This chain uses TRBV14 with TRBJ2-7; tentatively, D is TRBD1 or TRBD2 (5 bases each). Trimming pared 4 bases from V and 4 bases from J, leaving 14 bases between. The CDR3 is 14 amino acids. Germline values: CDR1 SGHDN, CDR2 FVKESK. CDR3 in DNA: TGTGCCAGCAGCCGGCCGGGACGTAAGTACGAGCAGTACTTC. Protein: CASSRPGRKYEQYF.

As to this clone: Its ends do not fully match the called genes, so a read error is possible. The chain links TRBV7-2 to TRBJ1-3; D is undetermined. Per germline, CDR1 SGHTA and CDR2 FQGNSA. The CDR3 covers 15 residues. The CDR3: CASSLNEYSGNTIYF. The CDR3 DNA follows: TGTGCCAGCAGCTTGAACGAGTATTCTGGAAACACGATATATTTT. Based on the CDR3 plus reference TRBV7-2 and TRBJ1-3, the full variable domain is GAGVSQSPSNKVTEKGKDVELRCDPISGHTALYWYRQSLGQGLEFLIYFQGNSAPDKSGLPSDRFSAERTGGSVSTLTIQRTQQEDSAVYLCASSLNEYSGNTIYFGEGSWLTVV.

In its sample, this clone ranks as medium-sized. This sequence joins TRBV2 and TRBJ1-5, with 7 positions matching TRBD1. Germline CDR1 SNHLY, CDR2 FYNNEI. The V and J ends lost 4 bases and 7 bases, in that order; junction bases with no gene match: 7. The CDR3 is made up of 14 amino acids. CDR3: CASSVRQGHQPQHF. For the CDR3, the DNA is TGTGCCAGCAGTGTTCGACAGGGACACCAGCCCCAGCATTTT.

This clone showed up many times. The chain links TRBV7-9 to TRBJ1-2, with 8 bases matching TRBD1. This CDR3 region has 14 residues. CDR1 SEHNR and CDR2 FQNEAQ come from the germline V gene (reference sequence). The junction had 9 bases not matched to a gene; V was cut back by 5 bases and J by 7 bases. The CDR3 DNA reads TGTGCCAGCAGCCTAGACAGGGGATGGGGTGGCTACACCTTC. Amino acids: CASSLDRGWGGYTF.

This clone was counted only a few times. This clone may be a read error of a much larger clone one base away. The CDR3 ends on some other residue instead of the conserved phenylalanine or tryptophan, so this is likely a read error. CDR3 amino acids: CASSETGGEEETQYL. The CDR3 DNA is TGCGCCAGCAGTGAGACAGGGGGCGAAGAAGAGACCCAGTACCTC. This chain connects TRBV10-2 to TRBJ2-5; TRBD1 aligns across 9 bases. Losses at the gene ends were 2 bases for V and 3 bases for J; bases not matched to a gene: 4. The CDR3 is 15 amino acids. Germline V gene sequence: CDR1 WSHSY, CDR2 SAAADI.